Following are 4 T cell receptor beta chains from one sample sequenced in a study of Ad26.COV2.S vaccination and SARS-CoV-2 variants (dated by TCRdb to the early 2020s). The treatment or condition label, as the study defines it: about 20 received Ad26.COV2.S at low or high dose, single or two shots; a few received placebo; per-sample allocation not given. Repertoires of vaccine and placebo recipients were sequenced from samples taken on day 63 after the first injection. The library was generated by the immunoSEQ multiplex PCR assay. TCRdb took over this immuneACCESS table, retaining in-frame rearrangements with V and J assigned. Such tables are incomplete; in checked studies, under half of the missing clones stem from an unresolved V gene, and the remainder is unexplained. Recorded for this sample are around 250,000 clones; roughly 85% of them occurred a single time. The top ten constitute less than 3.5% of the sample.

The sequenced sample was peripheral blood, obtained in a trial of Ad26.COV2.S vaccine versus placebo. The receptor source for this set is a person aged 18-60 years who received the Ad26.COV2.S COVID-19 vaccine or a placebo.

The V and J genes are TRBV18 and TRBJ2-7; the D is unclear. Germline V gives CDR1 KGHSH, CDR2 LQKENI. V lost 7 bases, J lost 0 bases, and 13 bases lay in between. CDR3 length equals 14 residues. The CDR3, as DNA: TGTGCCAGCTTCAGGAAGCCTAGCTCCTACGAGCAGTACTTC. It is translated as CASFRKPSSYEQYF.

As for this clone: The same CDR3 also results from other DNA sequences found in this sample. CDR3 nucleotides: TGTGCCAGCAGCTCCTTAGCGGGGGGCAGACAAGAGACCCAGTACTTC. This sequence encodes CASSSLAGGRQETQYF. The chain has TRBV7-9 and TRBJ2-5; 10 nucleotides line up with TRBD2. Trimming removed 4 bases from V and 2 bases from J; junction bases left unmatched: 7. This CDR3 is 16 amino acids long. From germline, CDR1 is SEHNR and CDR2 FQNEAQ (reference sequence).

This clone came up a few times. V gene TRBV5-6 combines with J gene TRBJ2-5; 8 bases line up with TRBD1. This CDR3 has 14 amino acids. V trimming: 0 bases; J trimming: 4 bases; junction bases outside the gene matches: 2. Per germline, CDR1 SGHDT and CDR2 YYEEEE. CDR3 region: CASSLGTGGETQYF. CDR3 nucleotides: TGTGCCAGCAGCTTGGGTACAGGGGGAGAGACCCAGTACTTC.

The chain has TRBV7-6 and TRBJ1-1, with 8 nucleotides matching TRBD1. J lost 5 bases, V lost 7 bases, and 12 bases had no gene match. The germline gives CDR1 SGHVS, CDR2 FNYEAQ. The CDR3 is made up of 15 amino acids. In DNA, the CDR3 is TGTGCCAGCATCCGGGAGGCAGGGGGCCTGACTGAAGCTTTCTTT. Translated, it gives CASIREAGGLTEAFF.